These T cell receptor beta chains were read from a single sample in a study of shared clonotypes between healthy human individuals. Clones were read by immunoSEQ multiplex PCR, and TCRdb kept only the in-frame ones, dropping some. Of roughly 2.6 million clones in the sample, just over 90% are singletons; the top ten hold over 0.12%. The specimen sequenced was naive CD4+ T cells sorted from blood. Every receptor here comes from a young man in good health. CDR3s include the opening cysteine and the closing phenylalanine or tryptophan. A D gene is named only where the DNA matches it firmly. Size is omitted from some rows. Given values are once, few, many or a class for expanded clones.

clone_size d_call j_call v_call cdr3_nt cdr3_aa
. . TRBJ2-1 TRBV7-9 TGTGCCAGCAGCTTGATTAGCCGCCTCAATGAGCAGTTCTTC CASSLISRLNEQFF
. TRBD1 TRBJ1-2 TRBV10-3 TGTGCCATCCGGACAGGCGGGTATGGCTACACCTTC CAIRTGGYGYTF
. . TRBJ2-7 TRBV30 TGTGCCTGGGGAAGTGAGCGATACGAGCAGTACTTC CAWGSERYEQYF
. . TRBJ2-2 TRBV7-9 TGTGCCAGCAGCCTCCCCCCGTGGGGGAGTTCGGACACCGGGGAGCTGTTTTTT CASSLPPWGSSDTGELFF
once TRBD1 TRBJ1-6 TRBV6-5 TGTGCCAGCAGCCGACAGGGGTTGGATTCACCCCTCCACTTT CASSRQGLDSPLHF
few TRBD2 TRBJ2-1 TRBV11-2 TGTGCCAGCAGCTTAGGGGCGGGAGTAGTTGGTGAGCAGTTCTTC CASSLGAGVVGEQFF
. . TRBJ2-3 TRBV10-3 TGTGCCATCAGCTCCCGGACCCAGGCAGATACGCAGTATTTT CAISSRTQADTQYF
. . TRBJ2-1 TRBV7-2 TGTGCCAGCAGCCTAGTGATCGAGTTCTATGAGCAGTTCTTC CASSLVIEFYEQFF
. . TRBJ2-5 TRBV30 TGTGCCTGGAGTGCCCCCGGGGTCCGGGCCGGGGAGACCCAGTACTTC CAWSAPGVRAGETQYF
. . TRBJ2-5 TRBV27 TGTGCCAGCAGGAGCGGGTACCAAGAGACCCAGTACTTC CASRSGYQETQYF
. . TRBJ1-5 TRBV19 TGTGCCAGTAGTCCCCCGTTACAGCCCCAGCATTTT CASSPPLQPQHF
. . TRBJ2-1 TRBV10-3 TGTGCCATCAGTGAGTCCTGGGCGGAACAGTTCTTC CAISESWAEQFF
once . TRBJ1-1 TRBV7-9 TGTGCCAGCAGCTTACAAGGGATGAACACTGAAGCTTTCTTT CASSLQGMNTEAFF
. TRBD2 TRBJ2-3 TRBV7-2 TGTGCCAGCAGCTTAATCCCTGCTAGCGGGTTCTCCACAGATACGCAGTATTTT CASSLIPASGFSTDTQYF
. . TRBJ2-1 TRBV5-1 TGCGCCAGCAGCTTATGGGGATCCGAAGACAATGAGCAGTTCTTC CASSLWGSEDNEQFF
. TRBD1 TRBJ2-3 TRBV25-1 TGTGCCAGCAGTGAATCGGACAGGACAGATACGCAGTATTTT CASSESDRTDTQYF
. . TRBJ1-4 TRBV9 TGTGCCAGCAGCGCCGGGATTCGAGAAAAACTGTTTTTT CASSAGIREKLFF
. . TRBJ1-1 TRBV6-1 TGTGCCAGCAGTCAAGGTCCTGAAGCTTTCTTT CASSQGPEAFF
once . TRBJ1-1 TRBV7-2 TGTGCCAGCAGCTTCGTTGGGGGGAACACTGAAGCTTTCTTT CASSFVGGNTEAFF
. . TRBJ1-6 TRBV28 TGTGCCAGCACCCTCGGGGGGCCGGGTTCACCCCTCCACTTT CASTLGGPGSPLHF
few . TRBJ1-5 TRBV2 TGTGCCAGCAGTGACGGATATAGCAATCAGCCCCAGCATTTT CASSDGYSNQPQHF
. . TRBJ1-1 TRBV7-2 TGTGCCAGCAGCTGGGTGCCCCGGGGGCCCACTGAAGCTTTCTTT CASSWVPRGPTEAFF
. . TRBJ2-3 TRBV6-1 TGTGCCAGCAGTGAAGTGGTCCGGGATACGCAGTATTTT CASSEVVRDTQYF
. . TRBJ1-1 TRBV18 TGTGCCAGCTCAACATCATATCAGGGGAGCACTGAAGCTTTCTTT CASSTSYQGSTEAFF
. . TRBJ2-1 TRBV7-8 TGTGCCAGCAGCTCAGGGGCCAGCTCCTACAATGAGCAGTTCTTC CASSSGASSYNEQFF
. . TRBJ2-1 TRBV5-1 TGCGCCAGCAGCTTGGGTCGGCCCACCAATGAGCAGTTCTTC CASSLGRPTNEQFF
. . TRBJ2-7 TRBV5-6 TGTGCCAGCAGCTTGGTTGGTCTAGATATCTACGAGCAGTACTTC CASSLVGLDIYEQYF
. TRBD1 TRBJ1-1 TRBV7-9 TGTGCCAGCAGGGTAGGGACAGCCAACACTGAAGCTTTCTTT CASRVGTANTEAFF
. . TRBJ2-2 TRBV5-4 TGTGCCAGCAGCCTGACAGGCGGCGGCACCGGGGAGCTGTTTTTT CASSLTGGGTGELFF
. . TRBJ2-5 TRBV5-6 TGTGCCAGCAGCGGGGACCGAGCGGAGACCCAGTACTTC CASSGDRAETQYF
. . TRBJ1-2 TRBV6-1 TGTGCCAGCAGCCCCTCTGAAGGGGTCGGCTATGGCTACACCTTC CASSPSEGVGYGYTF
. . TRBJ1-2 TRBV29-1 TGCAGCGTTGATGGTGCAGGGTACTACACCTTC CSVDGAGYYTF
. . TRBJ2-2 TRBV6-4 TGTGCCAGCAGTGACCAACCGGGACTTACCACCGGGGAGCTGTTTTTT CASSDQPGLTTGELFF
. . TRBJ1-6 TRBV12-5 TGTGCTAGTGGTCCCGGGTTTAGTAATTCACCCCTCCACTTT CASGPGFSNSPLHF
. . TRBJ1-2 TRBV28 TGTGCCAGCAGGGGGACGGCCGGCGGCTACACCTTC CASRGTAGGYTF
. TRBD1 TRBJ2-7 TRBV7-2 TGTGCCAGCAGCATCCAGGGGGCTCTCTACGAGCAGTACTTC CASSIQGALYEQYF
. TRBD2 TRBJ2-1 TRBV19 TGTGCCAGTAGTATAGAAGGGGATAGCGGGAGGAGGTCCTACAATGAGCAGTTCTTC CASSIEGDSGRRSYNEQFF
. TRBD1 TRBJ2-7 TRBV5-1 TGCGCCAGCAGCTTGGCTCCGGGACAGATATACTACGAGCAGTACTTC CASSLAPGQIYYEQYF
. TRBD2 TRBJ2-1 TRBV5-4 TGTGCCAGCAGCCCGACTAGCGGGGTATACTACAATGAGCAGTTCTTC CASSPTSGVYYNEQFF
. . TRBJ2-4 TRBV19 TGTGCCACATTTGCAAGTAACGAAAACATTCAGTACTTC CATFASNENIQYF
. TRBD2 TRBJ2-7 TRBV18 TGTGCCAGCTCACCAAGGGACTACTCCTACGAGCAGTACTTC CASSPRDYSYEQYF
once . TRBJ2-5 TRBV4-1 TGCGCCAGCAGCCAAGTTTTAGTACAAGAGACCCAGTACTTC CASSQVLVQETQYF
. TRBD2 TRBJ2-1 TRBV18 TGTGCCAGCTCATCTGGGACTAGCGGGGGGAGATACAATGAGCAGTTCTTC CASSSGTSGGRYNEQFF
. . TRBJ2-6 TRBV5-5 TGTGCCAGCAGCTTGGCTCCGGGGGCTGGGGCCAACGTCCTGACTTTC CASSLAPGAGANVLTF
. . TRBJ1-2 TRBV2 TGTGCCAGCAGTGAAGCGTGGGGGACATCCGGCTACACCTTC CASSEAWGTSGYTF
. TRBD1 TRBJ2-1 TRBV7-6 TGTGCCAGCAGCTTAGGACAGGGGGTTTACAATGAGCAGTTCTTC CASSLGQGVYNEQFF
. TRBD1 TRBJ2-5 TRBV19 TGTGCCAGTAGTGAAAGGGCACAGGGGGCGAAGACCCAAGAGACCCAGTACTTC CASSERAQGAKTQETQYF
few . TRBJ2-3 TRBV2 TGTGCCAGCAGTGATCTTTTAGCCACAGATACGCAGTATTTT CASSDLLATDTQYF
. TRBD1 TRBJ2-3 TRBV5-1 TGCGCCAGCAGCCAACGCAGGGGGCTGAGATCAGATACGCAGTATTTT CASSQRRGLRSDTQYF
. . TRBJ1-6 TRBV28 TGTGCCAGCAGCCTTACCCCCGGGAAGCATAATTCACCCCTCCACTTT CASSLTPGKHNSPLHF